Shown below are 28 T cell receptor beta chains from a single sample sequenced in a study of blood T cells in healthy people across ages (dated by TCRdb to between 2015 and 2016). Library generation was performed with 5' RACE. The sequencing machine was an Illumina HiSeq 2500. A second PCR of roughly 7 to 12 cycles was run with a J-beta primer mix and a sample-barcoded 5' primer. Using fastp trimming at Q25 and MiXCR clonotype assembly, TCRdb reanalyzed the public sequencing data and kept in-frame beta chains. Rows with one shared CDR3 protein collapse into an entry with the most common genes and DNA. The sample records more than 600,000 distinct CDR3 sequences, around a quarter of which are singletons. 9% to 9.5% of the sample lies in the top ten. The same specimen was also included in a second study, on T cells of mothers and their children.

The sample comprised blood. The receptors were sampled from a boy younger than 18 in good health.

The CDR3 region is CASSRRPGYTF. The CDR3 nucleotides read TGTGCCAGCAGTCGACGGCCTGGCTACACCTTC. V usage is TRBV12-3 or TRBV12-4 and J usage is TRBJ1-2; D is unresolved. V lost 5 bases, J lost 7 bases, and 8 bases lay in between. The CDR3 is 11 residues long.

The rearrangement uses TRBV20-1 and TRBJ2-3; 13 bases fit TRBD2. After removal of 1 base from V and 3 bases from J, the junction contained 7 bases not matched to a gene. The CDR3 totals 17 residues. Germline V lookup: CDR1 DFQATT, CDR2 SNEGSKA (reference sequence). Written as DNA, the CDR3 is TGCAGTGCTAGAGGGAGGACTAGCGGGAGCGGAACAGATACGCAGTATTTT. The encoded protein is CSARGRTSGSGTDTQYF.

The table lists this clonotype with a few counts. The chain joins TRBV9 to TRBJ2-1, with 7 bases lining up with TRBD2. The CDR3 is made up of 16 amino acids. CDR1 and CDR2 from the germline V gene are SGDLS and YYNGEE. The V gene end was trimmed by 6 bases and the J gene end by 3 bases; junction bases not matched to a gene: 12. The CDR3 DNA follows: TGTGCCAGCAACCTTGGCGGGGGTAGCGACTACAATGAGCAGTTCTTC. Translation: CASNLGGGSDYNEQFF.

A few counts support this clonotype. V and J are TRBV5-1 and TRBJ1-1; no definite D call. CDR3 length: 17 residues. The germline V and J ends were trimmed by 0 bases and 0 bases, with 15 bases remaining between them. CDR1 and CDR2 (germline): SGHRS, YFSETQ. CDR3 region: CASSLVLETTLNTEAFF. DNA of the CDR3: TGCGCCAGCAGCTTGGTATTGGAAACTACTTTGAACACTGAAGCTTTCTTT.

The J gene is TRBJ2-7, the V gene TRBV20-1, with a weak D call TRBD2 (5 bases). There are 13 residues in the CDR3. The ends were cut back, 6 bases at V and 2 bases at J, with 14 bases in the middle. The germline V gene encodes CDR1 DFQATT and CDR2 SNEGSKA (reference sequence). CDR3 loop: CSANLAGTYEQYF. CDR3 nucleotide sequence: TGCAGTGCAAATCTAGCCGGGACCTACGAGCAGTACTTC.

V gene TRBV5-1 combines with J gene TRBJ2-1; D is unresolved. Trimming took 4 bases from V and 8 from J, leaving 16 bases between them. This CDR3 is built from 14 residues. The V gene's germline CDR1 is SGHRS and CDR2 YFSETQ. The DNA for the CDR3 is TGCGCCAGCAGCCCCTCGAGTTCGATGGATGAGCAGTTCTTC. It encodes CASSPSSSMDEQFF.

This clonotype turned up a few times. The chain links TRBV6-2 or TRBV6-3 to TRBJ1-3; D gene uncertain. V gave up 9 bases and J gave up 2 bases, with 20 bases separating them. CDR1 and CDR2 from the germline V gene are MNHEY and SVGEGT. This CDR3 is 16 amino acids long. CDR3 coding DNA: TGTGCCAGTAGACAACCTGGGCAGACTACTGGAAACACCATATATTTT. Translation: CASRQPGQTTGNTIYF.

V usage is TRBV2 and J usage is TRBJ2-3; weak D call: TRBD1 (6 bases). Trimming removed 8 bases at V and 3 bases at J, with 18 bases between. The CDR3 spans 15 residues. Germline-derived CDR1 and CDR2 are SNHLY and FYNNEI. The CDR3 region is CASGGSGERTDTQYF. The CDR3 nucleotides are TGTGCCAGCGGGGGATCAGGGGAACGTACAGATACGCAGTATTTT.

The rearrangement links TRBV4-2 to TRBJ2-1; the D gene is possibly TRBD2 (5 bases). The V and J ends lost 1 base and 3 bases respectively, with 13 bases between them. The CDR3 runs to 16 residues. CDR1 and CDR2 (germline): LGHNA, YNFKEQ. The CDR3 DNA sequence: TGTGCCAGCAGCCAAGCCGGACTCCGTGGCTACAATGAGCAGTTCTTC. Translating gives CASSQAGLRGYNEQFF.

This clonotype showed up just a few times. The chain combines TRBV27 with TRBJ2-7; possibly TRBD1 for D (6 bases). The CDR3 totals 13 residues. Trimming took 10 bases from V and 4 from J, leaving 17 bases between them. Germline V lookup: CDR1 MNHEY, CDR2 SMNVEV (reference sequence). The CDR3 spells CATRGGRGYEQYF. The CDR3 DNA reads as TGTGCCACCCGGGGTGGCAGGGGTTACGAGCAGTACTTC.

The CDR3 bases are TGCAGTGCTAGACTACACCAGGCGGGGAACACTGAAGCTTTCTTT. Its protein product is CSARLHQAGNTEAFF. The V and J genes are TRBV20-1 and TRBJ1-1; D remains unclear. CDR3 length: 15 amino acids. V lost 2 bases and J lost 1, with 14 bases in between. CDR1 is DFQATT, CDR2 SNEGSKA, per germline (reference sequence).

The chain has TRBV5-5 and TRBJ1-2, with D possibly being TRBD1 (5 bases). V lost 2 bases to trimming and J lost 6 bases, with 14 bases between them. The CDR3 sequence is 14 residues long. Germline assignment: CDR1 SGHKS and CDR2 YYEKEE (reference sequence). CDR3 nucleotides: TGTGCCAGCAGCTTAGAGTGGGGCCCAGATGGCTACACCTTC. Amino acid sequence: CASSLEWGPDGYTF.

This clonotype has only a few counts. The gene calls are TRBV29-1 and TRBJ2-6; tentatively, D is TRBD1 (5 bases). CDR3 length: 15 residues. V dropped 0 bases and J dropped 4 bases, with 10 bases sitting between them. Germline V gene lookup returns CDR1 SQVTM and CDR2 ANQGSEA. DNA for the CDR3: TGCAGCGTTGAAGATGCAGGGTTCGGGGCCAACGTCCTGACTTTC. Residues: CSVEDAGFGANVLTF.

As DNA, the CDR3 is TGTGCCAGCAGCCGAGCAAGCAGCGGGGAGCTGTTTTTT. It codes for CASSRASSGELFF. The chain is built from TRBV11-1 and TRBJ2-2; D is unclear. This CDR3 is 13 amino acids long. V lost 5 bases, J lost 7 bases, and 11 bases lay in between. The germline gives CDR1 SGHAT, CDR2 FQDESV (reference sequence).

The chain links TRBV7-9 to TRBJ2-3; 9 bases map to TRBD2. CDR1 SEHNR and CDR2 FQNEAQ come from the germline V gene (reference sequence). The J segment lost 2 bases and the V segment lost 1 base, leaving 7 bases of the junction unmatched. CDR3 length: 17 amino acids. The CDR3 coding sequence is TGTGCCAGCAGCTTAGATCCTAGCGGGATGTACACAGATACGCAGTATTTT. Its translation is CASSLDPSGMYTDTQYF.

The gene calls are TRBV12-3 or TRBV12-4 and TRBJ2-1, with 8 bases identical to TRBD2. The V segment lost 3 bases and the J segment 10 bases; nucleotides outside the gene matches: 5. This CDR3 comprises 13 residues. The DNA of the CDR3 is TGTGCCAGCAGTTTCGGGACTAGGGGGGAGCAGTTCTTC. It encodes CASSFGTRGEQFF.

The rearrangement uses TRBV27 and TRBJ1-5; weak D call: TRBD1 (5 bases). CDR1 and CDR2 from the germline V gene are MNHEY and SMNVEV (reference sequence). V was trimmed by 3 bases and J by 4 bases, leaving 16 bases between them. This CDR3 comprises 16 residues. The CDR3 sequence: CASSFPTEGRNQPQHF. In DNA form, the CDR3 reads TGTGCCAGCAGTTTCCCGACAGAAGGGAGAAATCAGCCCCAGCATTTT.

This clonotype was counted between two and nine times. The genes are TRBV3-1 and TRBJ1-1; no clear D gene. Germline V lookup: CDR1 LGHDT, CDR2 YNNKEL (reference sequence). This CDR3 is built from 14 residues. With 0 bases removed from V and 2 bases from J, the gap between germline ends came to 7 bases. CDR3 nucleotides: TGTGCCAGCAGCCAAGATGGTTTTAACACTGAAGCTTTCTTT. It translates to CASSQDGFNTEAFF. Together with reference TRBV3-1 and TRBJ1-1, the CDR3 gives the full variable domain: DTAVSQTPKYLVTQMGNDKSIKCEQNLGHDTMYWYKQDSKKFLKIMFSYNNKELIINETVPNRFSPKSPDKAHLNLHINSLELGDSAVYFCASSQDGFNTEAFFGQGTRLTVV.

The chain employs TRBV5-1 and TRBJ1-3; possibly TRBD1 for D (6 bases). The CDR3 has 15 amino acids. CDR1 and CDR2 (germline): SGHRS, YFSETQ. The V end was cut by 3 bases, the J end by 2 bases, with 12 bases between. CDR3 DNA sequence: TGCGCCAGCAGCTCGGGGAACAGGGCTGGAAACACCATATATTTT. This codes for CASSSGNRAGNTIYF.

The V call is TRBV6-6, the J call TRBJ2-5; 7 nucleotides match TRBD2. The J segment lost 3 bases and the V segment lost 2 bases, leaving 9 bases of the junction unmatched. This CDR3 contains 16 residues. Germline V lookup: CDR1 MNHNY, CDR2 SVGAGI (reference sequence). The CDR3 region is CASSYDAGETEETQYF. The CDR3 region has the DNA TGTGCCAGCAGTTACGATGCGGGGGAGACCGAAGAGACCCAGTACTTC.

This clonotype was detected only a few times. CDR3 in amino acids: CASSFQGSYNEQFF. DNA for the CDR3: TGTGCCAGCAGTTTTCAAGGCTCCTACAATGAGCAGTTCTTC. The V call is TRBV12-3 or TRBV12-4, the J call TRBJ2-1, with no clear D. CDR3 length equals 14 residues. Trimming took off 3 bases at V and 0 bases at J, with 6 bases between the two ends.

This clonotype was seen ten or more times. The chain couples TRBV7-3 to TRBJ2-3, with unresolved D. V gave up 2 bases and J gave up 4 bases, with 7 bases separating them. In germline, CDR1 is SGHTA, CDR2 FQGTGA. CDR3 size: 13 residues. The CDR3 loop reads CASSLSGPDTQYF. CDR3 DNA: TGTGCCAGCAGCTTATCAGGACCAGATACGCAGTATTTT.

The chain has TRBV20-1 and TRBJ2-7; 9 nucleotides agree with TRBD1. Trimming cost V 0 bases and J 3 bases; bases outside gene matches: 9. The CDR3 loop spans 16 amino acids. Germline V gene lookup returns CDR1 DFQATT and CDR2 SNEGSKA (reference sequence). This CDR3 reads CSARDSGQGLDYEQYF. The CDR3 DNA sequence: TGCAGTGCTAGAGATTCCGGACAGGGGCTAGACTACGAGCAGTACTTC.

This clonotype was counted between two and nine times. This chain links TRBV6-2 or TRBV6-3 with TRBJ1-2, with unresolved D. CDR1 MNHEY and CDR2 SVGEGT come from the germline V gene. There are 12 residues in the CDR3. Trimming stripped 8 bases from V and 7 bases from J, with 14 bases between. Here the CDR3 DNA reads TGTGCCAGCTTCGTCGTCGAGTTTGGCTACACCTTC. Its protein is CASFVVEFGYTF.

The J gene is TRBJ1-2, the V gene TRBV4-1; D not resolved. Trimming cost V 3 bases and J 0 bases, with 11 bases left between them. The CDR3 covers 15 residues. Germline CDR1 reads MGHRA; CDR2 reads YSYEKL. CDR3 nucleotide sequence: TGCGCCAGCAGCCACCCCCTCGGGTCTAACTATGGCTACACCTTC. Translating gives CASSHPLGSNYGYTF.

This clonotype was counted only a few times. The J gene is TRBJ1-4, the V gene TRBV5-1; 7 bases agree with TRBD1. The V and J ends lost 4 bases and 6 bases, in that order; junction bases with no gene match: 3. The CDR3 has 13 residues. Germline CDR1 reads SGHRS; CDR2 reads YFSETQ. CDR3 DNA: TGCGCCAGCAGCGGGGACAGCGATGAAAAACTGTTTTTT. Translated, it gives CASSGDSDEKLFF.

This clonotype has only a few counts. The chain couples TRBV11-2 to TRBJ1-6; D remains unclear. CDR3 length: 14 residues. Germline values: CDR1 SGHAT, CDR2 FQNNGV. V dropped 2 bases and J dropped 5 bases, with 7 bases sitting between them. The CDR3 DNA sequence: TGTGCCAGCAGCTTAAACAGAGATAATTCACCCCTCCACTTT. Amino acid sequence: CASSLNRDNSPLHF.

This clonotype appeared a few times. The J gene is TRBJ2-5, the V gene TRBV12-3 or TRBV12-4, with TRBD2 matching over 9 bases. The V gene end was trimmed by 4 bases and the J gene end by 9 bases; junction bases not matched to a gene: 6. The CDR3 spans 13 residues. The CDR3 DNA sequence: TGTGCCAGCAGTTCCCCTAGCGGGGAGGCCCAGTACTTC. Protein: CASSSPSGEAQYF.